The clone carrying this TCR beta chain was seen only a few times. Its antigen is unknown. The data were obtained in a study of early T cells in non-severe SARS-CoV-2 infection. Study results and limitations: VDJdb matching favored anti-spike CD8 responses, missing private and CD4 specificities.

Unique molecular identifiers were attached to individual cDNA molecules. One entry per CDR3 protein, called by TCRdb with MiXCR from the 5' RACE reads. The sample contains tens of thousands of distinct CDR3 sequences, under 7% of which appear only once. This sequence was found in an adult who was a healthcare worker with PCR-confirmed SARS-CoV-2 infection or an uninfected control (not recorded which). Sequences were obtained from whole blood.

This CDR3 is CASSLGGTGTTEAFF. In nucleotides, the CDR3 is TGCGCCAGCAGCTTGGGCGGGACGGGAACGACTGAAGCTTTCTTT. V gene TRBV5-1 combines with J gene TRBJ1-1; maybe TRBD1 (5 bases). V was pared by 0 bases and J by 5 bases, with 14 bases between. Germline V gene lookup returns CDR1 SGHRS and CDR2 YFSETQ. The CDR3 is made up of 15 amino acids. Full variable domain (missing parts from reference TRBV5-1 and TRBJ1-1): KAGVTQTPRYLIKTRGQQVTLSCSPISGHRSVSWYQQTPGQGLQFLFEYFSETQRNKGNFPGRFSGRQFSNSRSEMNVSTLELGDSALYLCASSLGGTGTTEAFFGQGTRLTVV.